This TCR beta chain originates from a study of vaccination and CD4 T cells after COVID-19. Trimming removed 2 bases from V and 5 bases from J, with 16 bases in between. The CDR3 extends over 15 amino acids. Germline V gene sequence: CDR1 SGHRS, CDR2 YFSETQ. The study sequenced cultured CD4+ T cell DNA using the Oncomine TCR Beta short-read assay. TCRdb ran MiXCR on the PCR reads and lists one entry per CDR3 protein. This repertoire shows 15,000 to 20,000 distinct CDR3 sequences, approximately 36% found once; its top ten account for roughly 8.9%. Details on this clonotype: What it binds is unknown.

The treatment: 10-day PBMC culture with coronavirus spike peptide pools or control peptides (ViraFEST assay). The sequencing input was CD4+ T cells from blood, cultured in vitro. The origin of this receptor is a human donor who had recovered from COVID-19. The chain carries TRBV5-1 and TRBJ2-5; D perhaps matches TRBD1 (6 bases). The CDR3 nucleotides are TGCGCCAGCAGCTTTTTGGGGGCAGTCCGCGAGACCCAGTACTTC. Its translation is CASSFLGAVRETQYF.